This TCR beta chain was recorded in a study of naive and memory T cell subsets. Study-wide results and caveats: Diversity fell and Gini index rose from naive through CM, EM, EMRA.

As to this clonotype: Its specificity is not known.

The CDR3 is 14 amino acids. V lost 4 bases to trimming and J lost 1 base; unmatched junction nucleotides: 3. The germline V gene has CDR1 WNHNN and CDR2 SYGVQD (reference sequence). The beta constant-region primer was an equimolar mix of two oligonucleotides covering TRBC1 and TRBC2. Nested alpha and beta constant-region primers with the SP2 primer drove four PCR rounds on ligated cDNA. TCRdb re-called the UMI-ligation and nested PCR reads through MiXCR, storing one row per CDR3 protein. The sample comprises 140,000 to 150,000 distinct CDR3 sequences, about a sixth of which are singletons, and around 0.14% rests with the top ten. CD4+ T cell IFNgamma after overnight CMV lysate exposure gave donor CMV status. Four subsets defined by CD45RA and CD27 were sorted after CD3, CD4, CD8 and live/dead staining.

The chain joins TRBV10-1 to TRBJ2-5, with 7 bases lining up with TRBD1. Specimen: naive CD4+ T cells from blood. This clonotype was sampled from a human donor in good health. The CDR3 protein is CASSVAGGQETQYF. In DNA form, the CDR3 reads TGCGCCAGCAGTGTGGCAGGGGGCCAAGAGACCCAGTACTTC.